This T cell receptor beta chain was documented in a study of CXCR3-negative and CXCR3-positive naive CD8 T cells. At the level of the study: Each library gave roughly 1.4 +/- 0.3 million of about 140 million TRB reads.

Via 5' RACE with UMI labels, TRB cDNA libraries were prepared. TCRdb derives one entry per CDR3 protein from the 5' RACE reads, leaving out DNA. The repertoire table contains around 48,000 distinct CDR3 sequences. The CDR3 is made up of 17 amino acids. CDR1 is SEHNR, CDR2 FQNEAQ, per germline (reference sequence). With respect to this clonotype: Its antigen is undetermined.

Study-level results: With respect to TRBV-TRBJ usage, naive CXCR3-negative and CXCR3-positive cells were similar; memory differed.

The origin of this receptor is a human donor in good health. Some clones in this sample may be carry-over from other donors' samples. The V and J genes are TRBV7-9 and TRBJ2-2; TCRdb designates TRBD2, a call that cannot be tested without DNA. Sample: memory CD8+ T cells from blood. CDR3 amino acids: CASSHGLANGGTGELFF.